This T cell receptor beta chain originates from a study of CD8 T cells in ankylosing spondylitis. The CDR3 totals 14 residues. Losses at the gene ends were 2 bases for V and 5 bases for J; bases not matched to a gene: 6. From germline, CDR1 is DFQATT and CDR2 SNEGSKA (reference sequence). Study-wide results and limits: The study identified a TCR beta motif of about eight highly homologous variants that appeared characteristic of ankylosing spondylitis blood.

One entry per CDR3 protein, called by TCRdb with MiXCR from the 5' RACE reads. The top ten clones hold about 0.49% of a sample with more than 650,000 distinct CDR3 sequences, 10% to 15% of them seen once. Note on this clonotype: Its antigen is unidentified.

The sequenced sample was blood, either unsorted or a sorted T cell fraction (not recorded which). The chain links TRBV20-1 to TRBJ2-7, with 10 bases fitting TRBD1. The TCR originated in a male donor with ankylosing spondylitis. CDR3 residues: CSARHRDRGDEQYF. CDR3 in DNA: TGCAGTGCTAGACACCGGGACAGGGGCGACGAGCAGTACTTC.